The entry below gives a single TCR beta chain sequence along with its context. The sample belongs to a study of blood T cell repertoires in COVID-19. Study background: The origin of the acute and convalescent COVID-19 samples was the United States, Italy and Spain.

The CDR3 runs to 12 residues. The germline V gene has CDR1 SNHLY and CDR2 FYNNEI. V lost 6 bases and J lost 7; bases outside the gene matches: 5. Authors' processing steps: Nucleated cell number was recorded as an estimate derived from reference gene primer amplification. Libraries were prepared by immunoSEQ multiplex PCR; TCRdb keeps only in-frame clonotypes and omits some of them. For V, J and clone size, that table is used; D and trimming come from the DNA. Here the sample spans under 95,000 clones, around 90% being singletons. The origin of this receptor is a man in his sixties with acute or convalescent COVID-19. The rearrangement links TRBV2 to TRBJ1-2; TRBD1 agrees at 7 bases. What was sequenced was peripheral blood. This CDR3 is CASRGTGVGYTF. In DNA form, the CDR3 reads TGTGCCAGCAGGGGAACAGGGGTTGGCTACACCTTC.